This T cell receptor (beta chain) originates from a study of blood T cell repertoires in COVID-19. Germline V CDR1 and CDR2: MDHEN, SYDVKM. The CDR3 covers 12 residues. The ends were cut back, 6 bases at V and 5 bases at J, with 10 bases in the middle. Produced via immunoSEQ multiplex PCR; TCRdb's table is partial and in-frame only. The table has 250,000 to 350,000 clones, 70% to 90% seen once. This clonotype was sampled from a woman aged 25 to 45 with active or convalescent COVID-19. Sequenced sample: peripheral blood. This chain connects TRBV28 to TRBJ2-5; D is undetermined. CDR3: CASSPGRETQYF. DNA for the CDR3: TGTGCCAGCAGCCCCGGTCGGGAGACCCAGTACTTC.